Shown below are 20 T cell receptor beta chains from a single sample sequenced in a study of blood T cell repertoires in COVID-19 (dated by TCRdb to the early 2020s). Libraries were built with the immunoSEQ multiplex PCR assay. TCRdb took over this immuneACCESS table, retaining in-frame rearrangements with V and J assigned. Such tables are incomplete; in checked studies, under half of the missing clones stem from an unresolved V gene, and the remainder is unexplained. Present in this sample are around 300,000 clones, about nine tenths of which were seen just once. The biggest ten clones account for 2.5% to 3.5% of the sample. Sequencing was carried out using PBMCs or T cells enriched from blood (not recorded which). These receptors all stem from a woman aged 50 to 60 who had recovered from COVID-19.

The gene calls are TRBV29-1 and TRBJ1-1; no firm D call. The V gene's germline CDR1 is SQVTM and CDR2 ANQGSEA. Trimming took 2 bases from V and 3 from J, leaving 10 bases between them. This CDR3 has 13 amino acids. The CDR3 spells CSVERDTDTEAFF. CDR3 sequence (DNA): TGCAGCGTTGAACGGGATACGGACACTGAAGCTTTCTTT.

The J gene is TRBJ2-3, the V gene TRBV6-1, with no clear D. Germline V gives CDR1 MNHNS, CDR2 SASEGT. The V gene lost 6 bases and the J gene lost 4 bases, with 8 bases spanning the gap. This CDR3 region has 12 residues. Here the CDR3 DNA reads TGTGCCAGCAGCCGGAGCGCAGATACGCAGTATTTT. It encodes CASSRSADTQYF.

This chain connects TRBV4-1 to TRBJ2-1; a possible D gene is TRBD2 (5 bases). Trimming took 5 bases from V and 5 from J, leaving 19 bases between them. In germline, CDR1 is MGHRA, CDR2 YSYEKL. The CDR3 length is 16 residues. CDR3 DNA sequence: TGCGCCAGCAGCTATGAACGAGGGCCCCGGAACAATGAGCAGTTCTTC. Translation: CASSYERGPRNNEQFF.

The rearrangement uses TRBV2 and TRBJ2-5; TRBD2 matches 9 bases. This CDR3 spans 15 amino acids. V shed 8 bases and J 5 bases; nucleotides not matched to a gene: 12. Germline CDR1 is SNHLY and CDR2 is FYNNEI. In DNA form, the CDR3 reads TGTGCCAGCTGCGCGGCGGGAGGGCCGTGGGAGACCCAGTACTTC. Translating gives CASCAAGGPWETQYF.

This clone was observed once. Other DNA sequences in this specimen translate into the identical CDR3. The chain recombines TRBV6-5 with TRBJ1-1; TRBD1 is a possible D gene (5 bases). Trimming removed 0 bases at V and 1 base at J, with 9 bases between. The CDR3 is made up of 15 amino acids. Germline values: CDR1 MNHEY, CDR2 SVGAGI. As DNA, the CDR3 is TGTGCCAGCAGTTACTCGCGGAGGGGGAACACTGAAGCTTTCTTT. This gives the protein CASSYSRRGNTEAFF.

V gene TRBV6-2 or TRBV6-3 combines with J gene TRBJ2-7; D possibly corresponds to TRBD2 (7 bases). This CDR3 is 17 amino acids long. Germline-derived CDR1 and CDR2 are MNHEY and SVGEGT. Between the trimmed V and J ends, which lost 5 bases and 3 bases, there was a span of 23 bases. The DNA for the CDR3 is TGTGCCAGCAGTAGACCCGGGGCGGGGGCGATTATCTACGAGCAGTACTTC. This encodes CASSRPGAGAIIYEQYF.

The genes are TRBV28 and TRBJ1-1; no definite D call. CDR1 and CDR2 (germline): MDHEN, SYDVKM. V dropped 2 bases and J dropped 1 base, with 11 bases sitting between them. The CDR3 has 15 residues. The CDR3 loop reads CASSLIDSGNTEAFF. The CDR3 region has the DNA TGTGCCAGCAGTTTAATTGATTCGGGGAACACTGAAGCTTTCTTT.

J is TRBJ2-7 and V is TRBV27; TRBD2 matches at 8 bases. The junction had 15 bases not matched to a gene; V was cut back by 3 bases and J by 2 bases. The CDR3 length is 18 residues. The germline V gene has CDR1 MNHEY and CDR2 SMNVEV (reference sequence). In DNA form, the CDR3 reads TGTGCCAGCAGTTTGGGGGTGGCGGGAGGAGGGGTTCCCTACGAGCAGTACTTC. This sequence encodes CASSLGVAGGGVPYEQYF.

The CDR3 nucleotides read TGCGCCAGCAGTGAGAATAGCGGGACCTACAATGAGCAGTTCTTC. It specifies CASSENSGTYNEQFF. The chain uses TRBV10-1 and TRBJ2-1, with 8 bases lining up with TRBD2. Losses at the gene ends were 2 bases for V and 2 bases for J; bases not matched to a gene: 2. The CDR3 has 15 residues. Germline loops: CDR1 WNHNN, CDR2 SYGVQD (reference sequence).

CDR3 amino acids: CATSRDARGGLNEQFF. DNA of the CDR3: TGTGCCACCAGCAGAGATGCCCGAGGGGGCTTAAATGAGCAGTTCTTC. The rearrangement joins TRBV15 to TRBJ2-1, with 7 bases aligning to TRBD1. J lost 7 bases, V lost 0 bases, and 9 bases had no gene match. CDR3 length equals 16 residues. Germline V CDR1 and CDR2: LNHNV, YYDKDF (reference sequence). The full variable domain, in which reference TRBV15 and TRBJ2-1 provide the parts outside the CDR3, is DAMVIQNPRYQVTQFGKPVTLSCSQTLNHNVMYWYQQKSSQAPKLLFHYYDKDFNNEADTPDNFQSRRPNTSFCFLDIRSPGLGDTAMYLCATSRDARGGLNEQFFGPGTRLTVL.

This chain joins TRBV11-1 and TRBJ2-3; 10 bases are shared with TRBD2. The V gene's germline CDR1 is SGHAT and CDR2 FQDESV (reference sequence). The CDR3 is 15 residues long. J was trimmed by 8 bases and V by 5 bases; bases with no gene match: 10. Here the CDR3 DNA reads TGTGCCAGCAGCCCGCCGGGACTAGCGAGGGCTACGCAGTATTTT. It specifies CASSPPGLARATQYF.

The chain recombines TRBV28 with TRBJ1-1; TRBD1 is a possible D gene (6 bases). CDR3 length: 14 amino acids. V was cut by 1 base and J by 1 base, with 7 bases left in between. Germline-derived CDR1 and CDR2 are MDHEN and SYDVKM. CDR3 sequence: CASSLLGGNTEAFF. The CDR3 coding sequence is TGTGCCAGCAGTTTATTAGGGGGGAACACTGAAGCTTTCTTT.

Regarding this clone: Within the sample, other DNA sequences also encode this same CDR3. The J gene is TRBJ1-3, the V gene TRBV3-1 (or the pseudogene TRBV3-2); D not resolved. Between the trimmed V and J ends, which lost 1 base and 0 bases, there was a span of 7 bases. In germline, CDR1 is LGHDT, CDR2 YNNKEL (reference sequence). The CDR3 length is 15 residues. In DNA, the CDR3 is TGTGCCAGCAGCCAAGGCAGAAGCTCTGGAAACACCATATATTTT. Protein product: CASSQGRSSGNTIYF.

The V call is TRBV19, the J call TRBJ1-1; D gene uncertain. Germline CDR1 and CDR2: LNHDA and SQIVND (reference sequence). This CDR3 is built from 16 residues. Trimming cost V 3 bases and J 0 bases, with 14 bases left between them. The CDR3: CASSMGGPRVNTEAFF. CDR3 DNA: TGTGCCAGTAGTATGGGAGGACCGCGGGTGAACACTGAAGCTTTCTTT.

This clone is a singleton in its sample. This chain uses TRBV7-8 with TRBJ2-7, with 15 bases aligning to TRBD2. Germline CDR1 is SGHVS and CDR2 is FQNEAQ. The CDR3 runs to 16 residues. The ends lost 4 bases at V and 4 bases at J; junction bases unmatched: 5. CDR3 sequence: CASSSTGTSGRYEQYF. The CDR3 nucleotides are TGTGCCAGCAGCTCGACCGGGACTAGCGGGAGGTACGAGCAGTACTTC.

This clone appeared a few times. V gene TRBV7-9 combines with J gene TRBJ2-1; tentative D call: TRBD2 (6 bases). CDR1 is SEHNR, CDR2 FQNEAQ, per germline (reference sequence). CDR3 size: 15 residues. The ends were cut back, 5 bases at V and 4 bases at J, with 15 bases in the middle. The chain's CDR3 is CASSAGPTLYNEQFF. CDR3 DNA: TGTGCCAGCAGCGCGGGACCGACATTATACAATGAGCAGTTCTTC.

The chain employs TRBV7-9 and TRBJ2-5; the match to TRBD2 covers 14 bases. This CDR3 has 15 amino acids. V shed 5 bases and J 5 bases; nucleotides not matched to a gene: 4. Germline V gene sequence: CDR1 SEHNR, CDR2 FQNEAQ (reference sequence). The CDR3 DNA reads TGTGCCAGCAGCCCCCGGACTAGCGGGAGGGAGACCCAGTACTTC. Its translation: CASSPRTSGRETQYF.

The rearrangement uses TRBV7-3 and TRBJ1-1; no clear D. The CDR3 has 16 amino acids. Trimming left V 2 bases short and J 4 bases short, with 17 bases between. CDR1 SGHTA and CDR2 FQGTGA come from the germline V gene. In DNA, the CDR3 is TGTGCCAGCAGCTTAGGAGGGTCCACGTCGCGCACTGAAGCTTTCTTT. Translated, it gives CASSLGGSTSRTEAFF. The variable domain in full, with the rest retrieved from reference TRBV7-3 and TRBJ1-1, is GAGVSQTPSNKVTEKGKYVELRCDPISGHTALYWYRQSLGQGPEFLIYFQGTGAADDSGLPNDRFFAVRPEGSVSTLKIQRTERGDSAVYLCASSLGGSTSRTEAFFGQGTRLTVV.

The rearrangement links TRBV9 to TRBJ2-3; TRBD2 agrees at 7 bases. With V trimmed by 0 bases and J by 4 bases, 8 bases remained unmatched. The CDR3 spans 16 residues. The germline V gene encodes CDR1 SGDLS and CDR2 YYNGEE. CDR3 coding DNA: TGTGCCAGCAGCGTAGGTGGGCGGGAGAAGGCAGATACGCAGTATTTT. Residues: CASSVGGREKADTQYF.

This CDR3 reads CASRSSQVNQPQHF. The CDR3 nucleotides read TGTGCCAGTAGATCGAGTCAGGTGAATCAGCCCCAGCATTTT. The chain is built from TRBV19 and TRBJ1-5, with D unresolved. V was trimmed by 6 bases and J by 4 bases, leaving 13 bases between them. CDR1 LNHDA and CDR2 SQIVND come from the germline V gene (reference sequence). The CDR3 totals 14 residues.